The clone carrying this T cell receptor (beta chain) showed up just a few times. The CDR3 has 13 amino acids. Per germline, CDR1 SGHRS and CDR2 YFSETQ. V lost 6 bases and J lost 8, with 15 bases in between. The use of a sample-barcoded 5' primer and a J-beta primer mix characterized a second PCR of about 7 to 12 cycles. MiXCR, run by TCRdb on the 5' RACE reads, gives a single entry per CDR3 protein. The repertoire holds around 500,000 distinct CDR3 sequences, with around 48% as singletons. The data stem from a study of blood T cells in healthy people across ages. Sample: blood. This receptor was obtained from a man of 80 years or more in good health. V is TRBV5-1 and J is TRBJ2-1; D is unresolved. CDR3 in amino acids: CASMSVVSDEQFF. The CDR3 DNA follows: TGCGCCAGCATGTCCGTAGTATCCGATGAGCAGTTCTTC.